This T cell receptor (beta chain) was obtained from a study of T-cell reconstitution after alpha-beta-depleted transplantation in children. In this sample, this clonotype turned up many times. Unique molecular identifiers were incorporated into the prepared TCRbeta library. TCRdb recomputed calls from the PCR reads with MiXCR, one row per CDR3 protein. Here the sample spans over 200,000 distinct CDR3 sequences, about 9.2% being singletons. This TCR was sampled from a human donor who donated a stem cell graft to a child with acute lymphoblastic leukemia. The input for sequencing was PBMCs from the stem cell graft donor, taken from the stem cell graft.

Here the CDR3 DNA reads TGTGCCAGCATAAGACGACTAGCGGGGGGGAAGCAGTTCTTC. Translating it yields CASIRRLAGGKQFF. The rearrangement uses TRBV6-5 and TRBJ2-1; 14 positions match TRBD2. The CDR3 sequence is 14 residues long. With 7 bases clipped from V and 11 bases from J, the junction kept 7 bases outside the gene matches. The germline V gene encodes CDR1 MNHEY and CDR2 SVGAGI.